These T cell receptor beta chains were read from a single sample in a study of CD8+ T cells in alopecia areata. Profiling relied on immunoSEQ multiplex PCR, and the TCRdb table lists in-frame clones only, not all of them. The sample includes about 98,000 clones, around two fifths of them seen just once. The specimen was CD4+ T cells sorted from blood. These receptor sequences come from a human donor with alopecia areata. The CDR3 runs from the conserved cysteine through the conserved F or W. The order of the fields is clone size, CDR3 length, V gene, D gene, J gene, CDR3 protein, CDR3 DNA. D genes are given only for firm matches. Expanded clones are given a class, and other clones once, few, many or no size at all.

.	14	TRBV29-1	TRBD2	TRBJ2-5	CSVAPKLAGPLLYF	TGCAGCGTTGCCCCTAAACTAGCGGGGCCTCTTCTGTACTTC
few	14	TRBV28	.	TRBJ2-7	CASSFGGSSYEQYF	TGTGCCAGCAGTTTTGGGGGGAGCTCCTACGAGCAGTACTTC
.	15	TRBV30	.	TRBJ2-6	CAWSKGVSGANVLTF	TGTGCCTGGAGTAAAGGAGTCTCTGGGGCCAACGTCCTGACTTTC
.	15	TRBV5-1	.	TRBJ1-6	CASSLGDSRDSPLHF	TGCGCCAGCAGCTTGGGTGACAGCAGAGATTCACCCCTCCACTTT
few	17	TRBV28	TRBD1	TRBJ1-5	CASSLLWGTGSAQPQHF	TGTGCCAGCAGTTTACTTTGGGGGACAGGGTCGGCTCAGCCCCAGCATTTT
few	14	TRBV29-1	TRBD2	TRBJ2-7	CSVRGGRGVDEQYF	TGCAGCGTCCGGGGCGGGAGGGGTGTGGACGAGCAGTACTTC
.	13	TRBV7-9	TRBD2	TRBJ2-2	CASSSGDTGELFF	TGTGCCAGCAGTAGCGGGGACACCGGGGAGCTGTTTTTT
few	13	TRBV5-1	TRBD1	TRBJ1-1	CASSPGTVTEAFF	TGCGCCAGCAGCCCCGGGACAGTCACTGAAGCTTTCTTT
few	14	TRBV29-1	TRBD2	TRBJ2-3	CSVGTLAGGTPQYF	TGCAGCGTTGGAACCCTAGCGGGGGGAACACCGCAGTATTTT
.	12	TRBV4-1	.	TRBJ1-2	CASSRLNYGYTF	TGCGCCAGCAGCCGGCTAAACTATGGCTACACCTTC
.	11	TRBV30	.	TRBJ2-3	CAWSRSDTQYF	TGTGCCTGGAGTAGGTCAGATACGCAGTATTTT
.	13	TRBV2	.	TRBJ2-7	CASLLGSSYEQYF	TGTGCCAGCCTCTTGGGAAGCTCCTACGAGCAGTACTTC
.	10	TRBV20-1	.	TRBJ2-1	CSASMALGFF	TGCAGTGCTAGTATGGCCCTTGGTTTCTTC
.	13	TRBV5-6	.	TRBJ2-5	CASSWNPSGTQYF	TGTGCCAGCAGCTGGAACCCCTCGGGAACCCAGTACTTC
.	15	TRBV27	.	TRBJ1-2	CASSLRDGANYGYTF	TGTGCCAGCAGTTTAAGGGACGGAGCTAACTATGGCTACACCTTC
.	13	TRBV6-6	.	TRBJ2-5	CASSRSLGETQYF	TGTGCCAGCAGCCGGAGCTTAGGGGAGACCCAGTACTTC
few	14	TRBV29-1	TRBD2	TRBJ2-4	CSVSGGLVKNIQYF	TGCAGCGTTTCGGGGGGGCTGGTCAAAAACATTCAGTACTTC
.	11	TRBV2	.	TRBJ2-5	CASSVFQTQYF	TGTGCCAGCAGTGTTTTTCAGACCCAGTACTTC
once	13	TRBV5-1	.	TRBJ2-7	CASSLEDSYEQYF	TGCGCCAGCAGCTTGGAAGACAGCTACGAGCAGTACTTC
.	16	TRBV2	.	TRBJ1-3	CASSPTGSNSGNTIYF	TGTGCCAGCAGCCCAACAGGGAGTAACTCTGGAAACACCATATATTTT
.	13	TRBV30	.	TRBJ2-5	CAWRERGQETQYF	TGTGCCTGGAGGGAGAGGGGACAAGAGACCCAGTACTTC
few	14	TRBV29-1	.	TRBJ2-3	CSKSTGSRTDTQYF	TGCAGCAAGTCCACAGGGTCTAGGACAGATACGCAGTATTTT
.	16	TRBV30	TRBD1	TRBJ1-5	CAWSETGGTINQPQHF	TGTGCCTGGTCCGAGACAGGGGGGACGATAAATCAGCCCCAGCATTTT
few	16	TRBV4-3	TRBD1	TRBJ1-1	CASSQGPGQGYTEAFF	TGCGCCAGCAGCCAAGGACCGGGACAGGGGTATACTGAAGCTTTCTTT
medium-sized	13	TRBV28	TRBD1	TRBJ2-7	CASRGTGGDEQYF	TGTGCCAGCAGAGGGACAGGGGGGGACGAGCAGTACTTC
.	14	TRBV11-2	.	TRBJ2-2	CASSLTGNTGELFF	TGTGCCAGCAGCTTAACAGGGAACACCGGGGAGCTGTTTTTT